The clone carrying this TCR beta chain was recorded at least ten times. Its target is unknown. Germline V CDR1 and CDR2: MDHEN, SYDVKM. Trimming left V 3 bases short and J 1 base short, with 10 bases between. The CDR3 consists of 15 residues. Researchers used two-round multiplex PCR to amplify TCR beta CDR3 starting from genomic DNA. The first PCR round targeted every TRBV and TRBJ gene with specific primers. TCRdb passed the multiplex PCR reads through MiXCR, listing each CDR3 protein once. Of 38,000 or so distinct CDR3 sequences in the sample, roughly 24% are singletons; the top ten hold less than 30%. The entry originates in a study of prognosis after radiotherapy for stage I lung cancer. Study details: The tumors were adenocarcinoma in 11 to 12 patients (squamous cell carcinoma in about seven). Following radiotherapy, several patients went on to present distant metastases at a median of 7 months, and roughly 15 exhibited no significant progression.

Findings and caveats of the study: Post-treatment Shannon entropy following stereotactic body radiation therapy was lower among patients who developed distant metastases.

The TCR comes from a donor of 50 years or more with non-small cell lung cancer. The sequencing here drew on PBMCs, taken before or after stereotactic body radiation therapy (not recorded which). V is TRBV28 and J is TRBJ2-1; D gene uncertain. DNA of the CDR3: TGTGCCAGCAGTTTTTTGAGTCAGTCCTACAATGAGCAGTTCTTC. Protein: CASSFLSQSYNEQFF.